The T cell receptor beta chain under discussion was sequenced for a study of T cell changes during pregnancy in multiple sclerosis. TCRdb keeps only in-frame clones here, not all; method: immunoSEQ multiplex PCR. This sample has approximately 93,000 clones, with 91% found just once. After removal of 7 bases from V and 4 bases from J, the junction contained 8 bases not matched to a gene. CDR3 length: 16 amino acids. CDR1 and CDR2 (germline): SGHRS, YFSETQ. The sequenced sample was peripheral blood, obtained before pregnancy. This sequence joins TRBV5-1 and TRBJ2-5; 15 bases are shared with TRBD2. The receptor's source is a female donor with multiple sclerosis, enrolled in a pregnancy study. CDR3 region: CASLGLAGGPVETQYF. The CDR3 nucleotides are TGCGCCAGCCTTGGACTAGCGGGGGGGCCGGTAGAGACCCAGTACTTC.